The following is a T cell receptor beta chain sequence with its context. The data were taken from a study of blood T cell repertoires in COVID-19. The overall study: Spain, Italy and the United States supplied samples that represented acute and convalescent COVID-19.

This CDR3 contains 14 residues. V lost 8 bases and J lost 5, with 16 bases in between. Germline lookup yields CDR1 MNHEY and CDR2 SVGAGI. Here immunoSEQ multiplex PCR was the method, and the copy in TCRdb shows in-frame clones only, minus some. The sample yields hundreds of thousands of clones, 70% to 90% seen once. The V call is TRBV6-5, the J call TRBJ2-1; the D gene is possibly TRBD1 (5 bases). The specimen sequenced was peripheral blood. The TCR was taken from a man between 18 and 35 years old with COVID-19, enrolled during active disease. CDR3 sequence: CASFGAGGNNEQFF. The CDR3 region has the DNA TGTGCCAGCTTTGGGGCAGGCGGAAACAATGAGCAGTTCTTC.